The 17 T cell receptor beta chains given below trace back to one sample, sequenced in a study of graft-versus-host responses after intestinal transplantation (dated by TCRdb to the early 2020s). The library was obtained by the immunoSEQ multiplex PCR assay. The source is immuneACCESS, and TCRdb retained only in-frame sequences with V and J called. Part of the clones is not carried over; for the studies checked, unresolved V genes explain less than half of this, and the remainder is unexplained. In this sample the table shows approximately 70,000 clones, about 90% of which occur a single time. Roughly 2.5% of the sample is taken by the ten largest. These receptors' antigens are unknown. According to the study, the label for this sample's time point signals: cells obtained before transplantation from donor or recipient. Source: unstimulated CD8+ T cells sorted from spleen or lymph node cells, taken before intestinal transplant. The receptors stem from a human donor who received an intestinal transplant.

The chain couples TRBV19 to TRBJ1-5, with D unclear. V lost 0 bases, J lost 5 bases, and 11 bases lay in between. Looked up from germline, CDR1 is LNHDA and CDR2 is SQIVND (reference sequence). The CDR3 covers 15 residues. CDR3: CASSIDFAGYQPQHF. CDR3 in DNA: TGTGCCAGTAGTATAGATTTTGCCGGGTATCAGCCCCAGCATTTT.

The chain combines TRBV27 with TRBJ2-7; TRBD2 matches at 8 bases. CDR1 MNHEY and CDR2 SMNVEV come from the germline V gene (reference sequence). The V and J ends lost 5 bases and 3 bases, in that order; junction bases with no gene match: 6. The CDR3 is 14 residues long. Written as DNA, the CDR3 is TGTGCCAGCAGTGATATAGCGGGAATCTACGAGCAGTACTTC. It translates to CASSDIAGIYEQYF.

The DNA of the CDR3 is TGTGCCAGCAGCTCCCAGGGTGGCCAGCCCCAGCATTTT. Translating it yields CASSSQGGQPQHF. The chain recombines TRBV7-9 with TRBJ1-5; D perhaps matches TRBD1 (5 bases). Trimming removed 4 bases at V and 7 bases at J, with 11 bases between. From germline, CDR1 is SEHNR and CDR2 FQNEAQ (reference sequence). This CDR3 is 13 amino acids long. Looking up the rest from reference TRBV7-9 and TRBJ1-5 gives the full variable domain: DTGVSQNPRHKITKRGQNVTFRCDPISEHNRLYWYRQTLGQGPEFLTYFQNEAQLEKSRLLSDRFSAERPKGSFSTLEIQRTEQGDSAMYLCASSSQGGQPQHFGDGTRLSIL.

This sequence joins TRBV6-6 and TRBJ1-2; D is perhaps TRBD1 (6 bases). This CDR3 region has 14 residues. The V gene lost 0 bases and the J gene lost 8 bases, with 13 bases spanning the gap. Germline V lookup: CDR1 MNHNY, CDR2 SVGAGI (reference sequence). The CDR3 sequence: CASSYSNGGGGYTF. The CDR3 DNA follows: TGTGCCAGCAGTTACTCTAACGGGGGGGGCGGCTACACCTTC.

This rearrangement joins TRBV28 to TRBJ2-3, with TRBD2 matching 7 bases. The CDR3 is 17 amino acids. Germline-derived CDR1 and CDR2 are MDHEN and SYDVKM. V trimming: 5 bases; J trimming: 0 bases; junction bases outside the gene matches: 11. CDR3 in DNA: TGTGCCAGCAGTCCCCCGTGGACTAGACCTAGCACAGATACGCAGTATTTT. Its protein is CASSPPWTRPSTDTQYF. The full variable domain, completed using reference TRBV28 and TRBJ2-3, is DVKVTQSSRYLVKRTGEKVFLECVQDMDHENMFWYRQDPGLGLRLIYFSYDVKMKEKGDIPEGYSVSREKKERFSLILESASTNQTSMYLCASSPPWTRPSTDTQYFGPGTRLTVL.

The table lists this clone with a count of one. This chain links TRBV5-1 with TRBJ2-1; 11 bases match TRBD2. With V trimmed by 2 bases and J by 8 bases, 6 bases remained unmatched. CDR1 is SGHRS and CDR2 is YFSETQ in the germline V gene. This CDR3 is 15 amino acids long. The DNA for the CDR3 is TGCGCCAGCAGCTTACTAGCGGGAGACGTCGATGAGCAGTTCTTC. Translated, it gives CASSLLAGDVDEQFF.

This sequence joins TRBV5-4 and TRBJ2-3; D unclear. V was clipped by 1 base and J by 2 bases, with 11 bases between them. Germline values: CDR1 SGHNT, CDR2 YYREEE (reference sequence). The CDR3 extends over 15 amino acids. For the CDR3, the DNA is TGTGCCAGCAGCTTGAACAGCTACCACACAGATACGCAGTATTTT. Translated, it gives CASSLNSYHTDTQYF.

The chain combines TRBV7-2 with TRBJ1-5; TRBD1 is a possible D gene (5 bases). Germline lookup yields CDR1 SGHTA and CDR2 FQGNSA. V was cut by 3 bases and J by 4 bases, with 7 bases left in between. CDR3 length: 13 residues. Written as DNA, the CDR3 is TGTGCCAGCAGCTTTAGGGGAAATCAGCCCCAGCATTTT. This sequence encodes CASSFRGNQPQHF. Together with reference TRBV7-2 and TRBJ1-5, the CDR3 gives the full variable domain: GAGVSQSPSNKVTEKGKDVELRCDPISGHTALYWYRQSLGQGLEFLIYFQGNSAPDKSGLPSDRFSAERTGGSVSTLTIQRTQQEDSAVYLCASSFRGNQPQHFGDGTRLSIL.

CDR3 in DNA: TGCAGCGTGAGGGGTGGGGGGGAAGCTGATACGCAGTATTTT. Translating gives CSVRGGGEADTQYF. The chain is built from TRBV29-1 and TRBJ2-3, with 7 positions matching TRBD2. The junction had 12 bases not matched to a gene; V was cut back by 6 bases and J by 6 bases. This CDR3 is 14 amino acids long. Germline values: CDR1 SQVTM, CDR2 ANQGSEA.

The CDR3: CASSSGQGSEEFF. The CDR3 DNA is TGTGCCAGCAGTTCAGGACAGGGATCAGAGGAGTTCTTC. The chain couples TRBV6-5 to TRBJ2-1; 8 positions match TRBD1. V lost 4 bases, J lost 14 bases, and 10 bases stayed unmatched. Germline values: CDR1 MNHEY, CDR2 SVGAGI. The CDR3 contains 13 residues.

The chain joins TRBV5-1 to TRBJ2-5, with 8 positions matching TRBD2. Germline V gene sequence: CDR1 SGHRS, CDR2 YFSETQ. V was clipped by 1 base and J by 5 bases; unmatched bases: 4. The CDR3 is 14 amino acids. The CDR3 DNA is TGCGCCAGCAGCTTGTATCCTAGCGGGGAGACCCAGTACTTC. This codes for CASSLYPSGETQYF.

This rearrangement joins TRBV6-5 to TRBJ2-2; 8 bases are a match to TRBD2. Germline CDR1 is MNHEY and CDR2 is SVGAGI. V shed 2 bases, J shed 6 bases, and the junction held 5 bases outside the gene matches. The CDR3 sequence is 15 residues long. The CDR3 is CASSYGSGGPGELFF. The CDR3 coding sequence is TGTGCCAGCAGTTACGGGTCGGGGGGGCCCGGGGAGCTGTTTTTT.

V is TRBV11-2 and J is TRBJ2-5; no definite D call. V dropped 5 bases and J dropped 5 bases, with 6 bases sitting between them. Per the germline V gene, CDR1 is SGHAT and CDR2 is FQNNGV. The CDR3 runs to 11 residues. The CDR3 protein is CASSLGETQYF. CDR3 nucleotides: TGTGCCAGCAGCCTCGGGGAGACCCAGTACTTC.

The rearrangement links TRBV6-1 to TRBJ1-2; TRBD1 might be the D (6 bases). Germline CDR1 is MNHNS and CDR2 is SASEGT. The V end lost 1 base, the J end lost 0 bases, and 9 bases lay between the germline ends. This CDR3 has 15 residues. Here the CDR3 DNA reads TGTGCCAGCAGTGAAGACAGGGCAGCTAACTATGGCTACACCTTC. As protein: CASSEDRAANYGYTF.

V is TRBV5-4 and J is TRBJ2-7; 11 bases line up with TRBD2. J gave up 4 bases and V 0 bases, and 3 bases lay outside the gene matches. Germline CDR1 is SGHNT and CDR2 is YYREEE (reference sequence). This CDR3 is 15 amino acids long. The CDR3: CASSLDTSGSYEQYF. The CDR3 DNA reads TGTGCCAGCAGCTTGGATACTAGCGGGAGTTACGAGCAGTACTTC. Based on the CDR3 plus reference TRBV5-4 and TRBJ2-7, the full variable domain is ETGVTQSPTHLIKTRGQQVTLRCSSQSGHNTVSWYQQALGQGPQFIFQYYREEENGRGNFPPRFSGLQFPNYSSELNVNALELDDSALYLCASSLDTSGSYEQYFGPGTRLTVT.

V is TRBV5-1 and J is TRBJ2-1, with 8 bases matching TRBD1. V trimming: 4 bases; J trimming: 8 bases; junction bases outside the gene matches: 11. The CDR3 runs 15 residues. The germline gives CDR1 SGHRS, CDR2 YFSETQ. CDR3 loop: CASSHYRTGLDEQFF. In nucleotides, the CDR3 is TGCGCCAGCAGCCACTATCGGACAGGGTTGGATGAGCAGTTCTTC.

CDR3 sequence reads: CASSPGTHSGANVLTF. The DNA of the CDR3 is TGTGCCAGTAGTCCAGGAACCCACTCTGGGGCCAACGTCCTGACTTTC. The chain couples TRBV19 to TRBJ2-6; no clear D gene. Germline loops: CDR1 LNHDA, CDR2 SQIVND (reference sequence). Trimming removed 5 bases at V and 0 bases at J, with 11 bases between. The CDR3 runs to 16 residues.